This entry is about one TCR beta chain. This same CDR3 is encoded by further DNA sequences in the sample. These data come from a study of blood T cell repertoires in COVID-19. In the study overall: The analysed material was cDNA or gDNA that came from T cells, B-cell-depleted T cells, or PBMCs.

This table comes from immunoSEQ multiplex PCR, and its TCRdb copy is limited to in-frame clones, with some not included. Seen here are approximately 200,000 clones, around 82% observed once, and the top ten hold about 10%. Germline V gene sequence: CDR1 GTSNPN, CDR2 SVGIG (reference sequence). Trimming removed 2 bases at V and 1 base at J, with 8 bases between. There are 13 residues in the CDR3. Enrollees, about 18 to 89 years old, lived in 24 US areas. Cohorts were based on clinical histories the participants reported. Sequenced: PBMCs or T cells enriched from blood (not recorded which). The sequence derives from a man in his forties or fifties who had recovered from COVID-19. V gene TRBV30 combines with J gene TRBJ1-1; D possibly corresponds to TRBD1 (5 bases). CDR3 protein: CAWSRGQNTEAFF. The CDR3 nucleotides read TGTGCCTGGAGTAGGGGCCAGAACACTGAAGCTTTCTTT.